This T cell receptor (beta chain) stems from a study of cytomegalovirus exposure and HLA in healthy donors. In the PCR, 60 Vbeta and 13 Jbeta primers were used. Libraries were prepared by immunoSEQ multiplex PCR; TCRdb keeps only in-frame clonotypes and omits some of them. Among some 160,000 clones listed, roughly 10% were seen once. Per the germline V gene, CDR1 is KGHSH and CDR2 is LQKENI. V was cut by 2 bases and J by 2 bases, with 7 bases left in between. The CDR3 is made up of 13 amino acids. This clone was counted between two and nine times. This rearrangement joins TRBV18 to TRBJ2-7; D remains unclear. This sequence originates from a male donor in good health and CMV-seronegative. What was sequenced was PBMCs. CDR3 nucleotides: TGTGCCAGCTCACCAACAGCTACCTACGAGCAGTACTTC. This translates into CASSPTATYEQYF.